Below, 9 T cell receptor beta chains from the same sample are listed, as sequenced in a study of CD4 T cells in relation to SARS-CoV-2 and coronaviruses. The table came from immunoSEQ multiplex PCR; TCRdb's copy has only in-frame clones and leaves some out. The data contain about 22,000 clones, around four fifths of them singletons. Unexposed donor CD4+ T cells date from about 2011-2018, before the COVID-19 pandemic. After nine to ten days of culture, CD4+ T cells were isolated. Antigens of these TCRs are unknown. Sequenced material: CD4+ T cells from PBMCs, cultured in vitro. The receptor set was obtained from a human donor in good health.

The V call is TRBV6-6, the J call TRBJ2-1, with 9 bases lining up with TRBD2. The CDR3 is 15 amino acids. V shed 7 bases and J 1 base; nucleotides not matched to a gene: 5. The germline V gene encodes CDR1 MNHNY and CDR2 SVGAGI (reference sequence). The CDR3 nucleotides read TGTGCCAGCACCCAGACTAGCGGATCCTACAATGAGCAGTTCTTC. Translation gives CASTQTSGSYNEQFF.

J is TRBJ2-7 and V is TRBV19; D is ambiguous. V was trimmed by 0 bases and J by 7 bases, leaving 13 bases between them. The CDR3 totals 14 residues. The V gene's germline CDR1 is LNHDA and CDR2 SQIVND (reference sequence). CDR3: CASSIEAYQQEQYF. The CDR3 region has the DNA TGTGCCAGTAGTATAGAGGCCTACCAACAAGAGCAGTACTTC.

This clone was seen only a few times. This rearrangement joins TRBV18 to TRBJ1-4, with TRBD1 as a possible D gene (6 bases). Germline V gives CDR1 KGHSH, CDR2 LQKENI. CDR3 size: 14 residues. V was cut by 1 base and J by 8 bases, with 11 bases left in between. The CDR3: CASSPQGENEKLFF. The CDR3 bases are TGTGCCAGCTCACCACAGGGGGAGAACGAAAAACTGTTTTTT.

CDR3 nucleotides: TGTGCCAGCGCCAACCGACTAGCGGGGACCTCCTACGAGCAGTACTTC. This gives the protein CASANRLAGTSYEQYF. V gene TRBV2 combines with J gene TRBJ2-7; 11 nucleotides agree with TRBD2. The trim removed 8 bases at V and 0 bases at J, leaving 9 bases unmatched. Germline CDR1 SNHLY, CDR2 FYNNEI. This CDR3 has 16 residues.

There are a few counts of this clone. The chain is built from TRBV24-1 and TRBJ1-2; no reliable D call. The germline V gene encodes CDR1 KGHDR and CDR2 SFDVKD. The V end was cut by 3 bases, the J end by 8 bases, with 15 bases between. The CDR3 consists of 14 residues. CDR3 nucleotide sequence: TGTGCCACCAGTGATGTAAACACTCCTGCCGGCTACACCTTC. Encoded protein: CATSDVNTPAGYTF.

This clone has only one observation. The rearrangement links TRBV7-9 to TRBJ1-2; D possibly corresponds to TRBD1 (5 bases). The CDR3 runs to 16 residues. From germline, CDR1 is SEHNR and CDR2 FQNEAQ (reference sequence). The V gene lost 2 bases and the J gene lost 6 bases, with 19 bases spanning the gap. The CDR3 DNA follows: TGTGCCAGCAGCTTAAGGCAGGGTTCGGTGGTCCATGGCTACACCTTC. Amino acids: CASSLRQGSVVHGYTF.

CDR3 residues: CASNPDGVWGNQPQHF. For the CDR3, the DNA is TGTGCCAGTAACCCTGACGGGGTCTGGGGCAATCAGCCCCAGCATTTT. This chain joins TRBV19 and TRBJ1-5; D is unresolved. The CDR3 covers 16 residues. Trimming took off 7 bases at V and 2 bases at J, with 18 bases between the two ends. CDR1 and CDR2 (germline): LNHDA, SQIVND (reference sequence).

This clone is classed as medium-sized (0.01 to 0.1%). The V gene is TRBV3-1 (or the pseudogene TRBV3-2), the J gene TRBJ2-3; D remains ambiguous. Trimming removed 2 bases at V and 0 bases at J, with 3 bases between. The germline V gene has CDR1 LGHDT and CDR2 YNNKEL (reference sequence). The CDR3 loop spans 13 amino acids. CDR3: CASSQLSTDTQYF. The CDR3 DNA sequence: TGTGCCAGCAGCCAACTTAGCACAGATACGCAGTATTTT.

The rearrangement joins TRBV6-5 to TRBJ2-5; TRBD2 is a possible D gene (6 bases). The CDR3 length is 15 residues. V shed 5 bases and J shed 3 bases, with 16 bases lying between them. The V gene's germline CDR1 is MNHEY and CDR2 SVGAGI. The CDR3 bases are TGTGCCAGCAGTCATGGGCGGGGCGGTAAAGAGACCCAGTACTTC. Translation: CASSHGRGGKETQYF.